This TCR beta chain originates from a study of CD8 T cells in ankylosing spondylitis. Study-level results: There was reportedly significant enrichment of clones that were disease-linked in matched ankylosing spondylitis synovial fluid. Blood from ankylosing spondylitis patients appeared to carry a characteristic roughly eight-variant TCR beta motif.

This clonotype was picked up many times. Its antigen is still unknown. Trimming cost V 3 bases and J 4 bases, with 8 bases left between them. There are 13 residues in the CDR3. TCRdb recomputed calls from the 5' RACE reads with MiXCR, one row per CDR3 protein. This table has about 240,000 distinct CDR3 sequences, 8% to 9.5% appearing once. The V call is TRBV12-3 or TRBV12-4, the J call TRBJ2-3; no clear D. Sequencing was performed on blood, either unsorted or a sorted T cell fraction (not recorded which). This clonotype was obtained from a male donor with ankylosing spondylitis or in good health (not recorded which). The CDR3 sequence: CASSFVRADTQYF. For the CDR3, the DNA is TGTGCCAGCAGTTTCGTCCGGGCAGATACGCAGTATTTT.